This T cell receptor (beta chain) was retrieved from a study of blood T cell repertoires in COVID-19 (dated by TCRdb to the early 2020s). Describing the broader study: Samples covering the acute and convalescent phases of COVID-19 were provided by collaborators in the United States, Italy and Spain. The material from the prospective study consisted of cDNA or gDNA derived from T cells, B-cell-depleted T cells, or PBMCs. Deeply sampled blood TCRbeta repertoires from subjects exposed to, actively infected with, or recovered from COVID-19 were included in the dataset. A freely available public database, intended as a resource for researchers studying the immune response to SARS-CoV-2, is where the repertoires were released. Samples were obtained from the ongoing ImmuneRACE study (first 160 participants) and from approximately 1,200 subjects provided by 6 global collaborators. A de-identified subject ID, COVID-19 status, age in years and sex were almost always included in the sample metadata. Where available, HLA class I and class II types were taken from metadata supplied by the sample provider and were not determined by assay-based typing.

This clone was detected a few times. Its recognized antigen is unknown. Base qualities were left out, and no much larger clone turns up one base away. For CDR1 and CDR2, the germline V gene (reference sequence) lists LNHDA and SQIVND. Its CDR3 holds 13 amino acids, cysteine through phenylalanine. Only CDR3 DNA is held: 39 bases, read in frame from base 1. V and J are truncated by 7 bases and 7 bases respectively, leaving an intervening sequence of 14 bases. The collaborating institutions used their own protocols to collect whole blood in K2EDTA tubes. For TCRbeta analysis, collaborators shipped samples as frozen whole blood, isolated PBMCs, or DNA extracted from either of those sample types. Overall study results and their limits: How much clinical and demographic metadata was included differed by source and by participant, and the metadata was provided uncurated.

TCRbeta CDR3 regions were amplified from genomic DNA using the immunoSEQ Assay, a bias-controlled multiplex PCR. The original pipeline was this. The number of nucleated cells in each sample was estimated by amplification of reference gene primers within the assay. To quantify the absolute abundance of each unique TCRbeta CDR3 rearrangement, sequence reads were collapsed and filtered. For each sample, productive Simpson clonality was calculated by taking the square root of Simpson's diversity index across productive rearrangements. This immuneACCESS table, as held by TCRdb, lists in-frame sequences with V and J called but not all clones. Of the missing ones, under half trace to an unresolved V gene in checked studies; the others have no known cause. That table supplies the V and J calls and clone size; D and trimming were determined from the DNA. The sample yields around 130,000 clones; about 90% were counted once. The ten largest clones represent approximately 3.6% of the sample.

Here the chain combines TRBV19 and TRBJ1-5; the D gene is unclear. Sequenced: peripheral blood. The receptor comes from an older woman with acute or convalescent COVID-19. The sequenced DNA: TGTGCCAGTAAAGGTTCCGCCAGGCAGCCCCAGCATTTT. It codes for CASKGSARQPQHF.